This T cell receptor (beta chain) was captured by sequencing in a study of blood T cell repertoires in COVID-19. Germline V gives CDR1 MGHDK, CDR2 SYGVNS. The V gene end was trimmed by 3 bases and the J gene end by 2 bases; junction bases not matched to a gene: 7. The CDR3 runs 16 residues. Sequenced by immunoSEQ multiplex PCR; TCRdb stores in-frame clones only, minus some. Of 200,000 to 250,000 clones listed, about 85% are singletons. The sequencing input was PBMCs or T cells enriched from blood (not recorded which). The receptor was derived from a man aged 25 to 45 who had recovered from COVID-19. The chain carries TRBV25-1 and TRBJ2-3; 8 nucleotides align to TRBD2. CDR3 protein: CASSDGAGGITDTQYF. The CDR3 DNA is TGTGCCAGCAGTGACGGGGCGGGGGGAATCACAGATACGCAGTATTTT.